This T cell receptor (beta chain) was documented in a study of technical replicates of blood from a handful of donors. The CDR3 is 15 amino acids. V was pared by 0 bases and J by 8 bases, with 8 bases of the junction left unmatched. Germline CDR1 reads SGHNT; CDR2 reads YYREEE (reference sequence). The data were produced by immunoSEQ multiplex PCR, yet TCRdb's version contains in-frame clones alone and is incomplete. This table holds some 83,000 clones, approximately 93% found once. The receptor was isolated from a human donor in good health. This chain connects TRBV5-4 to TRBJ1-2; 9 nucleotides align to TRBD1. The source material was T cells isolated from PBMCs. The CDR3 DNA reads TGTGCCAGCAGCTTGGTTCTCCGACAGGGGGACGGCTACACCTTC. Its translation is CASSLVLRQGDGYTF.